This T cell receptor beta chain was captured in a study of blood T cell repertoires in COVID-19. Germline CDR1 is MNHEY and CDR2 is SMNVEV (reference sequence). Trimming removed 2 bases from V and 11 bases from J, with 15 bases in between. This CDR3 comprises 13 residues. Method: immunoSEQ multiplex PCR; TCRdb's copy keeps in-frame clones and lacks some. Here the sample spans 210,000 or so clones, 84% being singletons. This sequence was found in a man between 60 and 75 years old who had recovered from COVID-19. The chain carries TRBV27 and TRBJ1-1; D may be TRBD1 (5 bases). The specimen was PBMCs or T cells enriched from blood (not recorded which). In nucleotides, the CDR3 is TGTGCCAGCAGTTTACGAGGGCTCGGGGGTGCTTTCTTT. Translated, it gives CASSLRGLGGAFF.